The 27 T cell receptor beta chains presented below share a single source sample, sequenced in a study of neoadjuvant anti-PD-1 for oral cavity cancer. Time point described: after neoadjuvant nivolumab, at surgical resection. Assay used: immunoSEQ multiplex PCR; TCRdb lists only in-frame clones, some missing. The data show tens of thousands of clones, roughly two fifths seen once. This material consisted of tumor tissue, taken after nivolumab (anti-PD-1) treatment. The origin of the receptors is a person between 40 and 79 years old with oral cavity squamous cell carcinoma.

This clone was observed once. V and J are TRBV25-1 and TRBJ1-2, with D unclear. Germline CDR1 reads MGHDK; CDR2 reads SYGVNS. The CDR3 has 14 amino acids. V dropped 4 bases and J dropped 0 bases, with 9 bases sitting between them. In nucleotides, the CDR3 is TGTGCCAGCAGTGGCGACGGTTCTAACTATGGCTACACCTTC. Translation: CASSGDGSNYGYTF.

This clone showed up many times. The rearrangement uses TRBV4-1 and TRBJ2-7; TRBD2 matches 7 bases. Trimming took 3 bases from V and 2 from J; bases not matched to a gene: 7. Germline-derived CDR1 and CDR2 are MGHRA and YSYEKL. The CDR3 length is 15 residues. The CDR3 is CASSHQLAEAYEQYF. The CDR3 DNA is TGCGCCAGCAGCCACCAGCTAGCGGAGGCCTACGAGCAGTACTTC.

The chain's CDR3 is CASWGGARFEAFF. The CDR3 DNA is TGTGCCAGTTGGGGAGGGGCGAGATTTGAAGCTTTCTTT. This sequence joins TRBV27 and TRBJ1-1; perhaps TRBD1 as D (5 bases). Germline V gives CDR1 MNHEY, CDR2 SMNVEV (reference sequence). Trimming left V 9 bases short and J 7 bases short, with 18 bases between. The CDR3 has 13 amino acids.

This clone was observed a few times. The genes are TRBV2 and TRBJ1-2; D is uncertain. Germline V gene data show CDR1 as SNHLY and CDR2 as FYNNEI. V dropped 5 bases and J dropped 8 bases, with 12 bases sitting between them. The CDR3 spans 12 residues. The CDR3 DNA is TGTGCCAGCAGTCTGCTCTCTAGCGGCTACACCTTC. Translated, it gives CASSLLSSGYTF. The full variable domain, completed using reference TRBV2 and TRBJ1-2, is EPEVTQTPSHQVTQMGQEVILRCVPISNHLYFYWYRQILGQKVEFLVSFYNNEISEKSEIFDDQFSVERPDGSNFTLKIRSTKLEDSAMYFCASSLLSSGYTFGSGTRLTVV.

This sequence joins TRBV5-1 and TRBJ2-7; the D is unclear. Trimming removed 5 bases from V and 4 bases from J, with 22 bases in between. CDR3 length: 16 residues. Germline CDR1 reads SGHRS; CDR2 reads YFSETQ. The CDR3 here is CASSPSEALGSYEQYF. The CDR3 DNA reads as TGCGCCAGCAGTCCCTCTGAAGCGCTAGGTTCTTACGAGCAGTACTTC.

This chain joins TRBV7-3 and TRBJ1-1; the match to TRBD1 covers 8 bases. The V segment lost 5 bases and the J segment 6 bases; nucleotides outside the gene matches: 8. Germline V gene data show CDR1 as SGHTA and CDR2 as FQGTGA. This CDR3 comprises 14 residues. The DNA of the CDR3 is TGTGCCAGCAGCCACAGGGGACAGGTCCCTGAAGCTTTCTTT. Its protein product is CASSHRGQVPEAFF. Complete variable domain (other parts from reference TRBV7-3 and TRBJ1-1): GAGVSQTPSNKVTEKGKYVELRCDPISGHTALYWYRQSLGQGPEFLIYFQGTGAADDSGLPNDRFFAVRPEGSVSTLKIQRTERGDSAVYLCASSHRGQVPEAFFGQGTRLTVV.

The chain is built from TRBV4-2 and TRBJ1-5; D not resolved. Trimming removed 2 bases from V and 2 bases from J, with 13 bases in between. Per germline, CDR1 LGHNA and CDR2 YNFKEQ. The CDR3 has 16 amino acids. The CDR3 loop is CASSQIKTPGNQPQHF. CDR3 nucleotide sequence: TGTGCCAGCAGCCAAATAAAGACGCCCGGCAATCAGCCCCAGCATTTT.

In this sample, this clone turned up a few times. The rearrangement links TRBV18 to TRBJ2-1, with a weak D call TRBD2 (6 bases). The CDR3 spans 13 residues. V was shortened by 7 bases and J by 8 bases, with 15 bases between the two germline ends. Germline CDR1 and CDR2: KGHSH and LQKENI. In nucleotides, the CDR3 is TGTGCCAGCTTTAGGGGAGGCGGCTATGAGCAGTTCTTC. It encodes CASFRGGGYEQFF.

In this sample, this clone turned up a few times. The chain employs TRBV4-1 and TRBJ1-1; possibly TRBD1 for D (6 bases). The V and J ends lost 1 base and 4 bases respectively, with 10 bases between them. In germline, CDR1 is MGHRA, CDR2 YSYEKL. This CDR3 spans 14 amino acids. The CDR3 DNA reads as TGCGCCAGCAGCCAAGGACTCAGGGGCACTGAAGCTTTCTTT. This codes for CASSQGLRGTEAFF.

The chain links TRBV5-5 to TRBJ2-7; D gene unclear. This CDR3 spans 12 amino acids. Germline CDR1 is SGHKS and CDR2 is YYEKEE (reference sequence). Deletions cut 3 bases from V and 2 bases from J, with 6 bases between. The CDR3 DNA follows: TGTGCCAGCAGCTCCGAGACCTACGAGCAGTACTTC. Translation: CASSSETYEQYF.

This clone came up many times. This chain connects TRBV18 to TRBJ2-3, with a weak D call TRBD2 (5 bases). The CDR3 spans 17 residues. V lost 2 bases, J lost 2 bases, and 17 bases lay in between. Germline CDR1 reads KGHSH; CDR2 reads LQKENI. As DNA, the CDR3 is TGTGCCAGCTCACCAGCAACTTTGAGCGGAACCACAGATACGCAGTATTTT. Protein product: CASSPATLSGTTDTQYF.

The chain employs TRBV30 and TRBJ2-7, with 9 bases identical to TRBD1. Germline CDR1 reads GTSNPN; CDR2 reads SVGIG (reference sequence). Germline trimming cut 3 bases from V and 1 base from J; bases unmatched to any gene: 7. The CDR3 sequence is 15 residues long. CDR3 amino acids: CAWSTGTGLSYEQYF. Written as DNA, the CDR3 is TGTGCCTGGAGCACCGGGACAGGGCTTTCCTACGAGCAGTACTTC.

This chain uses TRBV11-2 with TRBJ2-1, with D hard to call. The CDR3 is made up of 17 amino acids. Per germline, CDR1 SGHAT and CDR2 FQNNGV. The V end lost 1 base, the J end lost 0 bases, and 13 bases lay between the germline ends. CDR3 sequence reads: CASSLALSRSSYNEQFF. CDR3 in DNA: TGTGCCAGCAGCTTAGCGCTTAGCCGAAGCTCCTACAATGAGCAGTTCTTC. The full variable domain, with the rest looked up from reference TRBV11-2 and TRBJ2-1, is EAGVAQSPRYKIIEKRQSVAFWCNPISGHATLYWYQQILGQGPKLLIQFQNNGVVDDSQLPKDRFSAERLKGVDSTLKIQPAKLEDSAVYLCASSLALSRSSYNEQFFGPGTRLTVL.

The chain combines TRBV7-2 with TRBJ1-5; D ambiguous. Germline V gene data show CDR1 as SGHTA and CDR2 as FQGNSA. This CDR3 contains 15 residues. V was shortened by 0 bases and J by 0 bases, with 6 bases between the two germline ends. The CDR3 coding sequence is TGTGCCAGCAGCTTAGCGCACGCTAGCAATCAGCCCCAGCATTTT. Translating gives CASSLAHASNQPQHF.

V and J are TRBV28 and TRBJ1-5; no clear D. Germline V lookup: CDR1 MDHEN, CDR2 SYDVKM. This CDR3 has 14 residues. Trimming stripped 6 bases from V and 3 bases from J, with 12 bases between. The CDR3, as DNA: TGTGCCAGCAGCTCAGACTACCTCAATCAGCCCCAGCATTTT. The encoded protein is CASSSDYLNQPQHF.

This chain connects TRBV5-1 to TRBJ2-7; the D gene is possibly TRBD2 (5 bases). V dropped 0 bases and J dropped 3 bases, with 13 bases sitting between them. Germline V gene lookup returns CDR1 SGHRS and CDR2 YFSETQ. This CDR3 region has 15 residues. CDR3 in amino acids: CASSLEPSSYYEQYF. CDR3 in DNA: TGCGCCAGCAGCTTGGAACCTAGCTCTTACTACGAGCAGTACTTC.

This clone came up a few times. V usage is TRBV15 and J usage is TRBJ2-6; D gene uncertain. Deletions cut 0 bases from V and 1 base from J, with 7 bases between. The CDR3 consists of 16 residues. Germline loops: CDR1 LNHNV, CDR2 YYDKDF (reference sequence). This chain's CDR3 is CATSRDRQSGANVLTF. In DNA form, the CDR3 reads TGTGCCACCAGCAGAGATAGGCAATCTGGGGCCAACGTCCTGACTTTC.

Only one count was recorded for this clone. V is TRBV11-2 and J is TRBJ2-1, with a weak D call TRBD1 (5 bases). The V end was cut by 4 bases, the J end by 4 bases, with 20 bases between. The CDR3 is 17 amino acids. CDR1 is SGHAT and CDR2 is FQNNGV in the germline V gene. CDR3 loop: CASSSPLVGQVYNEQFF. In nucleotides, the CDR3 is TGTGCCAGCAGCTCACCCCTCGTGGGGCAAGTTTACAATGAGCAGTTCTTC.

This clone appeared a few times. J is TRBJ2-1 and V is TRBV27; D is uncertain. This CDR3 contains 14 residues. V was clipped by 3 bases and J by 6 bases, with 12 bases between them. The germline gives CDR1 MNHEY, CDR2 SMNVEV (reference sequence). The CDR3 DNA reads TGTGCCAGCAGTTTCGCTGGTGATCGCAATGAGCAGTTCTTC. Its translation is CASSFAGDRNEQFF.

This clone was counted only a few times. The V and J genes are TRBV27 and TRBJ1-2, with a tentative D call TRBD1 (6 bases). Germline V gene data show CDR1 as MNHEY and CDR2 as SMNVEV (reference sequence). V lost 2 bases and J 7 bases, leaving 17 bases between the germline ends. The CDR3 has 15 amino acids. For the CDR3, the DNA is TGTGCCAGCAGTTTAGGATTAGGGGGAGTTCGTGGCTACACCTTC. Protein sequence: CASSLGLGGVRGYTF.

This clone was counted a few times. The chain carries TRBV18 and TRBJ1-1, with 8 bases matching TRBD1. This CDR3 comprises 16 residues. The V gene's germline CDR1 is KGHSH and CDR2 LQKENI. The trim removed 3 bases at V and 1 base at J, leaving 7 bases unmatched. CDR3 sequence: CASSPIDRGGNTEAFF. In DNA form, the CDR3 reads TGTGCCAGCTCACCGATCGACAGGGGAGGGAACACTGAAGCTTTCTTT.

The rearrangement joins TRBV4-2 to TRBJ1-3; weak D call: TRBD1 (5 bases). V lost 1 base to trimming and J lost 0 bases, with 10 bases between them. CDR3 length: 16 amino acids. CDR1 is LGHNA, CDR2 YNFKEQ, per germline. Written as DNA, the CDR3 is TGTGCCAGCAGCCAAGGGGGGGGTATCTCTGGAAACACCATATATTTT. Protein sequence: CASSQGGGISGNTIYF.

This clone was observed at least ten times. The CDR3 region is CASSSPGLAAEQFF. DNA of the CDR3: TGTGCCAGCAGCTCCCCCGGACTCGCCGCCGAGCAGTTCTTC. V and J are TRBV28 and TRBJ2-1; TRBD2 is a possible D gene (5 bases). This CDR3 is built from 14 residues. Trimming pared 6 bases from V and 10 bases from J, leaving 19 bases between. In germline, CDR1 is MDHEN, CDR2 SYDVKM.

The chain is built from TRBV18 and TRBJ2-7; possibly TRBD1 or TRBD2 for D (6 bases each). V shed 8 bases and J shed 4 bases, with 21 bases lying between them. Germline CDR1 is KGHSH and CDR2 is LQKENI. The length of the CDR3 is 15 residues. The CDR3 spells CASTRRQEGSYEQYF. The CDR3 nucleotides read TGTGCCAGCACACGGCGACAGGAGGGTTCGTACGAGCAGTACTTC.

This chain uses TRBV5-1 with TRBJ2-7; 8 bases are a match to TRBD1. Looked up from germline, CDR1 is SGHRS and CDR2 is YFSETQ. The CDR3 is 17 residues long. V lost 1 base to trimming and J lost 4 bases; unmatched junction nucleotides: 13. The CDR3 nucleotides are TGCGCCAGCAGCTTGCATCCCCCCGGACAGGGTGTATACGAGCAGTACTTC. Its translation: CASSLHPPGQGVYEQYF.

In this sample, this clone turned up many times. The chain couples TRBV27 to TRBJ2-3, with D perhaps TRBD1 or TRBD2 (5 bases each). V dropped 2 bases and J dropped 4 bases, with 16 bases sitting between them. The CDR3 extends over 16 amino acids. Germline CDR1 MNHEY, CDR2 SMNVEV (reference sequence). The CDR3 reads CASSLIPGGLSDTQYF. The CDR3 DNA is TGTGCCAGCAGTTTAATCCCTGGGGGTTTGTCAGATACGCAGTATTTT.

This chain joins TRBV4-1 and TRBJ1-4; weak D call: TRBD1 (5 bases). The CDR3 contains 15 residues. Germline V CDR1 and CDR2: MGHRA, YSYEKL. V was trimmed by 5 bases and J by 3 bases, leaving 13 bases between them. The CDR3 nucleotides are TGCGCCAGCAGCTACGACAGATGGGCTAATGAAAAACTGTTTTTT. The encoded protein is CASSYDRWANEKLFF.